This TCR beta chain emerged from a study of blood T cell repertoires in COVID-19. Study information: Some COVID-19 samples were acute and others convalescent; all came from the United States, Italy and Spain.

Deletions cut 0 bases from V and 4 bases from J, with 9 bases between. This CDR3 is 13 amino acids long. Germline V gives CDR1 SQVTM, CDR2 ANQGSEA. Profiling relied on immunoSEQ multiplex PCR, and the TCRdb table lists in-frame clones only, not all of them. The top ten clones hold approximately 11% of a sample with about 120,000 clones, 65% to 90% of them seen once. This receptor was obtained from a man of 80 years or more with acute or convalescent COVID-19. The sequencing sample was made of peripheral blood. V and J are TRBV29-1 and TRBJ2-5; D remains ambiguous. The CDR3 DNA reads TGCAGCGTTGAAGATGTACAGATAGAGACCCAGTACTTC. This encodes CSVEDVQIETQYF.